A selection of T cell receptor beta chains follows, all from one sample in a study of T cells in Graves' hyperthyroidism and ophthalmopathy. TCRdb analysed the multiplex PCR reads with MiXCR anew, one entry per CDR3 protein. In the table there are a few hundred thousand distinct CDR3 sequences, 12% to 15% of which are singletons. Input material: blood. These receptor sequences come from a woman between 18 and 29 years old with Graves' hyperthyroidism. Each CDR3 is given without its conserved first and last residue. Fields, in order: V gene, CDR3 length, CDR3 protein.

V: TRBV29-1; length: 13; CDR3: SVVSAGGPYNEQF
V: TRBV7-2; length: 11; CDR3: ASSPQGQNIQY
V: TRBV24-1; length: 16; CDR3: ATSDSFGPRQGYNEQF
V: TRBV20-1; length: 13; CDR3: SASGTGILNTEAF
V: TRBV7-2; length: 13; CDR3: ASSKTGGPRNTIY
V: TRBV28; length: 11; CDR3: ASSLSGFQTQY
V: TRBV7-9; length: 11; CDR3: ASSFRDYNEQF
V: TRBV9; length: 13; CDR3: ASSVDAGVGETQY
V: TRBV6-5; length: 11; CDR3: ASSYSGLGEQF
V: TRBV7-3; length: 13; CDR3: ASRTGKGNTGELF
V: TRBV7-6; length: 14; CDR3: ASSLLSSGLYNEQF
V: TRBV12-3/TRBV12-4; length: 9; CDR3: ANSNSYEQY
V: TRBV7-9; length: 10; CDR3: ASSIQTYEQY
V: TRBV29-1; length: 13; CDR3: SVDGAGSRTNGYT
V: TRBV19; length: 13; CDR3: ASRTGSTQVGEQF
V: TRBV28; length: 11; CDR3: ASMRQDQETQY
V: TRBV27; length: 13; CDR3: ASSLRARYTGELF
V: TRBV9; length: 14; CDR3: ASSESPGTVPYEQY
V: TRBV5-6; length: 12; CDR3: ASSFQGAKYEQY
V: TRBV6-1; length: 15; CDR3: ASSYAWTGVSNQPQH
V: TRBV12-3/TRBV12-4; length: 12; CDR3: ASSPQIPNEKLF
V: TRBV13; length: 15; CDR3: ASSLVIDLRGGHEQF
V: TRBV6-1; length: 12; CDR3: ASSEFLGPNEQF
V: TRBV5-1; length: 13; CDR3: ASSLFSGRANEQF
V: TRBV30; length: 11; CDR3: ARARELNYGYT
V: TRBV18; length: 11; CDR3: ASSPGLTQGQF
V: TRBV9; length: 15; CDR3: ASSPQPPGLANYEQY
V: TRBV20-1; length: 10; CDR3: SAWGGADTQY
V: TRBV12-3/TRBV12-4; length: 9; CDR3: ASSMTYEQY
V: TRBV7-9; length: 12; CDR3: ASIRGAWTGELF
V: TRBV7-9; length: 13; CDR3: ASSLLAGGRNEQY
V: TRBV6-1; length: 12; CDR3: ASSEVFLENIQY
V: TRBV5-1; length: 15; CDR3: ASSLPDLAGGGNEQF
V: TRBV12-3/TRBV12-4; length: 13; CDR3: ASSHTGGVTGELF
V: TRBV29-1; length: 13; CDR3: SVEWTNSGTDTQY
V: TRBV28; length: 11; CDR3: ASRGTEVRGYT